These 25 T cell receptor beta chains were all obtained from the same sample, sequenced in a study of breast tumors, draining lymph nodes, adjacent tissues. TCRdb ran MiXCR on the multiplex PCR reads and lists one entry per CDR3 protein. In the table there are approximately 150,000 distinct CDR3 sequences, less than 35% of which are singletons. The lymph nodes were axillary draining lymph nodes from breast cancer patients. The specimen was axillary lymph node tissue. These receptor sequences come from a female donor with breast cancer. Some clones in this sample may be carry-over from other donors' samples.

V and J are TRBV28 and TRBJ2-7, with TRBD2 matching over 7 bases. The CDR3 runs to 17 residues. Looked up from germline, CDR1 is MDHEN and CDR2 is SYDVKM. Germline trimming cut 4 bases from V and 3 bases from J; bases unmatched to any gene: 15. The CDR3 DNA reads TGTGCCAGCAGTTCATCTATCGGGGGGACTTCCTTCTACGAGCAGTACTTC. Translated: CASSSSIGGTSFYEQYF.

The sample holds a few counts of this clonotype. A single base separates this from a much larger clone, so it may be a read error. J is TRBJ2-5 and V is TRBV5-1, with D possibly TRBD2 on 7 matching bases. Per germline, CDR1 SGHRS and CDR2 YFSETQ. This CDR3 contains 15 residues. For the CDR3, the DNA is TGCGCCAGCAGCCCCACAGGGAGGGTACAAGAGACCCCGTACTTC. Translated: CASSPTGRVQETPYF.

The chain couples TRBV4-1 to TRBJ2-2; D gene uncertain. The CDR3 sequence is 12 residues long. Germline V gives CDR1 MGHRA, CDR2 YSYEKL. Trimming removed 4 bases at V and 6 bases at J, with 6 bases between. The CDR3 DNA follows: TGCGCCAGCAGCCTTTCCGCCGGGGAGCTGTTTTTT. Its protein is CASSLSAGELFF.

This clonotype came up many times. The J gene is TRBJ2-5, the V gene TRBV7-9; D call uncertain. The CDR3 contains 12 residues. Germline assignment: CDR1 SEHNR and CDR2 FQNEAQ (reference sequence). Trimming took off 5 bases at V and 3 bases at J, with 7 bases between the two ends. The CDR3 loop is CASSDGKETQYF. The CDR3, as DNA: TGTGCCAGCAGCGACGGTAAAGAGACCCAGTACTTC.

This clonotype appeared a few times. A single base separates this from a much larger clone, so it may be a read error. The V call is TRBV11-2, the J call TRBJ1-2, with D possibly being TRBD1 (6 bases). Trimming left V 5 bases short and J 7 bases short, with 14 bases between. In germline, CDR1 is SGHAT, CDR2 FQNNGV. This CDR3 is built from 13 residues. The CDR3 loop reads CASSKDSFSGYTF. As DNA, the CDR3 is TGTGCCAGCAGCAAGGACAGCTTTTCTGGCTACACCTTC. Using reference TRBV11-2 and TRBJ1-2 for the parts outside the CDR3, the full variable domain is EAGVAQSPRYKIIEKRQSVAFWCNPISGHATLYWYQQILGQGPKLLIQFQNNGVVDDSQLPKDRFSAERLKGVDSTLKIQPAKLEDSAVYLCASSKDSFSGYTFGSGTRLTVV.

This chain links TRBV5-5 with TRBJ2-3, with 8 bases that match TRBD1. From germline, CDR1 is SGHKS and CDR2 YYEKEE (reference sequence). V lost 6 bases, J lost 3 bases, and 9 bases stayed unmatched. The CDR3 has 15 amino acids. CDR3 amino acids: CASIMNGQGTDTQYF. Written as DNA, the CDR3 is TGTGCCAGCATCATGAACGGACAGGGAACAGATACGCAGTATTTT. Together with reference TRBV5-5 and TRBJ2-3, the CDR3 gives the full variable domain: DAGVTQSPTHLIKTRGQQVTLRCSPISGHKSVSWYQQVLGQGPQFIFQYYEKEERGRGNFPDRFSARQFPNYSSELNVNALLLGDSALYLCASIMNGQGTDTQYFGPGTRLTVL.

The rearrangement uses TRBV7-8 and TRBJ2-5; D possibly uses TRBD1 or TRBD2 (5 bases each). CDR1 is SGHVS and CDR2 is FQNEAQ in the germline V gene. The ends were cut back, 9 bases at V and 9 bases at J, with 26 bases in the middle. The CDR3 consists of 15 residues. The CDR3 region has the DNA TGTGCCAGTAGTGGACCACCCGGGGCCCTGGGAGCCCAGTACTTC. Translation: CASSGPPGALGAQYF. Full variable domain (remainder filled in from reference TRBV7-8 and TRBJ2-5): GAGVSQSPRYKVAKRGQDVALRCDPISGHVSLFWYQQALGQGPEFLTYFQNEAQLDKSGLPSDRFFAERPEGSVSTLKIQRTQQEDSAVYLCASSGPPGALGAQYFGPGTRLLVL.

This clonotype was detected only once. The chain couples TRBV2 to TRBJ2-3; D is possibly TRBD1 (6 bases). Germline CDR1 reads SNHLY; CDR2 reads FYNNEI. The CDR3 has 13 residues. With 9 bases removed from V and 3 bases from J, the gap between germline ends came to 13 bases. The CDR3 nucleotides are TGTGCCAGTAGTATGCAGGGGACAGATACGCAGTATTTT. Translating it yields CASSMQGTDTQYF. Supplemented by reference TRBV2 and TRBJ2-3, the full variable domain reads EPEVTQTPSHQVTQMGQEVILRCVPISNHLYFYWYRQILGQKVEFLVSFYNNEISEKSEIFDDQFSVERPDGSNFTLKIRSTKLEDSAMYFCASSMQGTDTQYFGPGTRLTVL.

This chain joins TRBV12-3 or TRBV12-4 and TRBJ1-5, with 7 bases aligning to TRBD1. The CDR3 loop spans 14 amino acids. V lost 5 bases to trimming and J lost 5 bases; unmatched junction nucleotides: 6. The CDR3 DNA reads TGTGCCAGCAGTCGCCGGGACAGTGATCAGCCCCAGCATTTT. It specifies CASSRRDSDQPQHF.

This clonotype was found once. The rearrangement uses TRBV7-8 and TRBJ2-7; 10 bases agree with TRBD2. Per the germline V gene, CDR1 is SGHVS and CDR2 is FQNEAQ. The CDR3 is 14 amino acids. V trimming: 5 bases; J trimming: 3 bases; junction bases outside the gene matches: 4. The CDR3 sequence: CASSLQREGYEQYF. The CDR3 DNA is TGTGCCAGCAGCCTTCAGCGGGAGGGCTACGAGCAGTACTTC.

This clonotype was observed at least ten times. A read error may be the cause here, since a much bigger clone is one base away. The chain carries TRBV7-2 and TRBJ2-5; TRBD2 aligns across 8 bases. This CDR3 region has 15 residues. Germline-derived CDR1 and CDR2 are SGHTA and FQGNSA. The CDR3 DNA sequence: TGTGCCAGCAGCCCGATCGACGGGGGGGGCGAGACCCAGCACTTC. Its protein is CASSPIDGGGETQHF.

In this sample, this clonotype turned up many times. The rearrangement uses TRBV7-9 and TRBJ1-4; 9 bases are shared with TRBD1. After removal of 6 bases from V and 7 bases from J, the junction contained 6 bases not matched to a gene. The CDR3 consists of 14 residues. Germline V gene sequence: CDR1 SEHNR, CDR2 FQNEAQ (reference sequence). Written as DNA, the CDR3 is TGTGCCAGCAGTCAGGACAGGGGTGGTGAAAAACTGTTTTTT. This sequence encodes CASSQDRGGEKLFF.

This chain connects TRBV13 to TRBJ2-1; unclear D gene. In germline, CDR1 is PRHDT, CDR2 FYEKMQ (reference sequence). V lost 0 bases, J lost 0 bases, and 12 bases lay in between. The CDR3 covers 17 residues. CDR3 nucleotide sequence: TGTGCCAGCAGCTTAGGCCTCGGACCGAGCTCCTACAATGAGCAGTTCTTC. Translating gives CASSLGLGPSSYNEQFF.

This clonotype occurred many times. Germline is not matched at one junction end, which may reflect a read error. The chain links TRBV7-9 to TRBJ1-2, with D perhaps matching TRBD1 (5 bases). Germline loops: CDR1 SEHNR, CDR2 FQNEAQ (reference sequence). The CDR3 is 15 residues long. In nucleotides, the CDR3 is TGTGCCAGCAGCTCCAATAGGGGCCCCAGGGATGGCTACCCCTTC. It codes for CASSSNRGPRDGYPF.

This clonotype was observed many times. The rearrangement links TRBV5-6 to TRBJ1-5; 8 nucleotides match TRBD1. Losses at the gene ends were 2 bases for V and 7 bases for J; bases not matched to a gene: 5. The CDR3 length is 14 residues. Germline V gene sequence: CDR1 SGHDT, CDR2 YYEEEE. CDR3 sequence reads: CASSFTGGGQPQHF. The CDR3 DNA is TGTGCCAGCAGCTTCACAGGGGGGGGGCAGCCCCAGCATTTT.

This clonotype was counted ten times or more. The J gene is TRBJ2-4, the V gene TRBV12-3 or TRBV12-4; 7 bases are shared with TRBD2. The CDR3 spans 14 residues. The ends lost 7 bases at V and 1 base at J; junction bases unmatched: 4. In DNA, the CDR3 is TGTGCCAGCAAGCTCGGGGGGGCCAAAAACATTCAGTACTTC. This sequence encodes CASKLGGAKNIQYF.

V usage is TRBV9 and J usage is TRBJ1-1; D may be TRBD1 (6 bases). The CDR3 sequence is 15 residues long. V dropped 0 bases and J dropped 5 bases, with 14 bases sitting between them. Germline lookup yields CDR1 SGDLS and CDR2 YYNGEE. The CDR3 loop is CASSVEAGARTEAFF. The CDR3 region has the DNA TGTGCCAGCAGCGTAGAGGCGGGGGCGAGGACTGAAGCTTTCTTT.

The rearrangement uses TRBV7-6 and TRBJ2-7; tentative D call: TRBD1 (6 bases). Germline assignment: CDR1 SGHVS and CDR2 FNYEAQ. V shed 5 bases and J shed 0 bases, with 20 bases lying between them. This CDR3 is built from 17 residues. CDR3 coding DNA: TGTGCCAGCAGCACGATGGGACGGACAGAGATCTCCTACGAGCAGTACGTC. Its translation: CASSTMGRTEISYEQYV.

This clonotype appeared a single time. The conserved closing phenylalanine or tryptophan is absent in this CDR3, likely reflecting a read error. The rearrangement uses TRBV9 and TRBJ1-3; D ambiguous. Trimming took 5 bases from V and 4 from J, leaving 10 bases between them. The CDR3 is made up of 13 amino acids. Germline V lookup: CDR1 SGDLS, CDR2 YYNGEE. The CDR3 DNA follows: TGTGCCAGCAGTAAGGTCTCCGGAAACACCATATATTCT. Encoded protein: CASSKVSGNTIYS.

This clonotype was seen repeatedly, ten times or more. The chain has TRBV20-1 and TRBJ2-1; no clear D. Germline V gene data show CDR1 as DFQATT and CDR2 as SNEGSKA (reference sequence). Trimming removed 1 base at V and 5 bases at J, with 12 bases between. The CDR3 totals 14 residues. CDR3: CSARGYYVNNEQFF. CDR3 DNA sequence: TGCAGTGCTAGAGGTTACTACGTCAACAATGAGCAGTTCTTC.

In this sample, this clonotype turned up many times. CDR3 sequence reads: CASDGSYEQYF. CDR3 bases: TGTGCCAGCGACGGGTCCTACGAGCAGTACTTC. The V call is TRBV2, the J call TRBJ2-7; D is uncertain. This CDR3 is built from 11 residues. Trimming cost V 8 bases and J 1 base, with 6 bases left between them. Germline CDR1 SNHLY, CDR2 FYNNEI.

This clonotype has at least ten counts. The genes are TRBV9 and TRBJ1-2; D gene unclear. This CDR3 contains 14 residues. V was trimmed by 3 bases and J by 4 bases, leaving 13 bases between them. CDR1 and CDR2 from the germline V gene are SGDLS and YYNGEE. CDR3 DNA: TGTGCCAGCAGCGGGATGGGGTTTTCCTATGGCTACACCTTC. Translated, it gives CASSGMGFSYGYTF.

In this sample, this clonotype turned up many times. This chain links TRBV6-5 with TRBJ1-6; possibly TRBD1 for D (5 bases). V was clipped by 0 bases and J by 14 bases, with 14 bases between them. The CDR3 has 14 amino acids. Germline V gives CDR1 MNHEY, CDR2 SVGAGI. CDR3 protein: CASSYSGRGFSLHF. In DNA form, the CDR3 reads TGTGCCAGCAGTTACTCCGGCCGGGGGTTCTCCCTCCACTTT.

To note about this clonotype: At one boundary the junction diverges from the germline segment, which might be a read error. The chain has TRBV5-1 and TRBJ1-2; D not certain. CDR3 length equals 13 residues. Germline V gene sequence: CDR1 SGHRS, CDR2 YFSETQ. The CDR3 region is CVSSHGRNVGYTF. The CDR3 region has the DNA TGCGTCAGCAGCCATGGCCGAAATGTGGGCTACACCTTC.

The rearrangement links TRBV5-1 to TRBJ1-3; maybe TRBD1 (5 bases). Trimming left V 0 bases short and J 7 bases short, with 5 bases between. Germline V gene lookup returns CDR1 SGHRS and CDR2 YFSETQ. The CDR3 has 12 amino acids. CDR3 nucleotide sequence: TGCGCCAGCAGCTTGGGACAGAACACCATATATTTT. Translating gives CASSLGQNTIYF.